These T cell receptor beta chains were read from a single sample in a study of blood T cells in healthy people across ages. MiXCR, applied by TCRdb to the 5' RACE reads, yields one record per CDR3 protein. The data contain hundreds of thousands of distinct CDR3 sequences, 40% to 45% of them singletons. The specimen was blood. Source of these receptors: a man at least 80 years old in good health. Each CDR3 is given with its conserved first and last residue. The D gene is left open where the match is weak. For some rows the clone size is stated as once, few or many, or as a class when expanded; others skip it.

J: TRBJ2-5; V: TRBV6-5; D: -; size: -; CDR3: CASSRAGQTQETQYF; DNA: TGTGCCAGCAGTAGGGCGGGACAAACCCAAGAGACCCAGTACTTC
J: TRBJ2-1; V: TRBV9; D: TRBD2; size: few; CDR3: CASPGGTSNPYNEQFF; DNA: TGTGCCAGCCCCGGGGGGACTAGTAATCCCTACAATGAGCAGTTCTTC
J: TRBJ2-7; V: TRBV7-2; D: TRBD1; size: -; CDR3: CASGLDGQGIYEQYF; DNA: TGTGCCAGCGGCTTAGACGGACAGGGTATCTACGAGCAGTACTTC
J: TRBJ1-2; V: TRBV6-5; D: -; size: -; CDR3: CASSYEPGRTNYGYTF; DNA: TGTGCCAGCAGTTACGAACCGGGACGAACAAACTATGGCTACACCTTC
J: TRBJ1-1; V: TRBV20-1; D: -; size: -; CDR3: CSASGGWDTEAFF; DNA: TGCAGTGCTAGTGGGGGCTGGGACACTGAAGCTTTCTTT
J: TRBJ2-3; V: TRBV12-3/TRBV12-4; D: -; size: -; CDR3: CATKPGASTDTQYF; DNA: TGTGCCACCAAACCGGGGGCTTCCACAGATACGCAGTATTTT
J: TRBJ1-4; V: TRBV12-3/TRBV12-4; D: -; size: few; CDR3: CASSNRVANEKLFF; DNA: TGTGCCAGCTCCAATAGAGTAGCTAATGAAAAACTGTTTTTT
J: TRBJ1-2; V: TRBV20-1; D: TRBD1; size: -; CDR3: CSALIGQGAYGYTF; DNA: TGCAGTGCTCTAATCGGACAGGGGGCCTATGGCTACACCTTC
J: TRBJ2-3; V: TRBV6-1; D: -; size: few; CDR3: CASMGWTDTQYF; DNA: TGTGCCAGCATGGGGTGGACAGATACGCAGTATTTT
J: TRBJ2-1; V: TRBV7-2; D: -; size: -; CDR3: CASSPSANEQFF; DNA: TGTGCCAGCAGCCCGTCGGCCAATGAGCAGTTCTTC
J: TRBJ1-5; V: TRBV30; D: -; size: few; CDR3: CAWSTMSSNQPQHF; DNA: TGTGCCTGGAGTACGATGAGTAGCAATCAGCCCCAGCATTTT
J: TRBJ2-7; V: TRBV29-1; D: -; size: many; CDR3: CSVDVAAGLGEQYF; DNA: TGCAGCGTTGATGTTGCTGCGGGTCTAGGTGAGCAGTACTTC
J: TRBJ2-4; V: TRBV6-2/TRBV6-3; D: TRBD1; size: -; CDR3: CASTSATGSLKNIQYF; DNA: TGTGCCAGCACCTCTGCGACAGGGTCCTTAAAAAACATTCAGTACTTC
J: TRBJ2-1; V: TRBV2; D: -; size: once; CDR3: CASSDTRSGNEQFF; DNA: TGTGCCAGCAGTGATACGCGTAGCGGCAATGAGCAGTTCTTC
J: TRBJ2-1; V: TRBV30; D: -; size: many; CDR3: CAWTRQGMNEQFF; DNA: TGTGCCTGGACCCGCCAGGGCATGAATGAGCAGTTCTTC
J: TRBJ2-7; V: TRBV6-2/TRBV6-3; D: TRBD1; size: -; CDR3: CASRLQGQTYEQYF; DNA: TGTGCCAGCAGATTACAGGGGCAGACCTACGAGCAGTACTTC
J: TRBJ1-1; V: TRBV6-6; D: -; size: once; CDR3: CATGFNTEAFF; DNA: TGTGCCACTGGTTTTAACACTGAAGCTTTCTTT
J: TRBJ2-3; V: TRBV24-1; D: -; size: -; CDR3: CATSDPAKPQDTQYF; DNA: TGTGCCACCAGTGATCCGGCGAAGCCCCAGGATACGCAGTATTTT
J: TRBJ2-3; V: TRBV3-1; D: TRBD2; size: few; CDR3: CASSQYSSGKSADTQYF; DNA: TGTGCCAGCAGCCAATATTCTAGCGGGAAGAGTGCAGATACGCAGTATTTT
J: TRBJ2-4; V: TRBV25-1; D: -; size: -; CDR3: CASSEFSMSESVYF; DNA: TGTGCCAGCAGTGAATTCAGTATGAGCGAGTCTGTGTACTTC
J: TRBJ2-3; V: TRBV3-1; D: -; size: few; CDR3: CASSQAARRADTQYF; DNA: TGTGCCAGCAGCCAGGCCGCTAGGAGGGCAGATACGCAGTATTTT
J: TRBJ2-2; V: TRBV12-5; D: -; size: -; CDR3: CASGLRRWELFF; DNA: TGTGCTAGTGGTTTGCGGAGATGGGAGCTGTTTTTT
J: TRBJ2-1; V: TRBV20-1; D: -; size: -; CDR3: CSASSGPEQFF; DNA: TGCAGTGCTAGCAGTGGCCCTGAGCAGTTCTTC
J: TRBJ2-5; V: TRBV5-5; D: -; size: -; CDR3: CASSLAARLGETQYF; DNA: TGTGCCAGCAGCTTGGCGGCTAGACTTGGGGAGACCCAGTACTTC
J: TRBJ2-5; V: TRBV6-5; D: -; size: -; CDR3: CASSYSTQESQYF; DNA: TGTGCCAGCAGTTACTCGACTCAAGAGTCCCAGTACTTC
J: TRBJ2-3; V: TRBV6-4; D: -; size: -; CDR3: CASHRSADTQYF; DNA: TGTGCCAGCCACAGATCCGCAGATACGCAGTATTTT
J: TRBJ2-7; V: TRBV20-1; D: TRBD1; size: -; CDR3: CSATGTGGMYEQYF; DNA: TGCAGTGCTACCGGGACAGGGGGTATGTACGAGCAGTACTTC
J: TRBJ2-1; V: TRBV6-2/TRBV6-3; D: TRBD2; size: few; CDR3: CATALAGGGEQFF; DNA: TGTGCCACCGCGCTAGCGGGAGGGGGTGAGCAGTTCTTC
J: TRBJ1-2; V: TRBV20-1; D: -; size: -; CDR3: CSVSRTNYGYTF; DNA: TGCAGTGTTAGCAGGACTAACTATGGCTACACCTTC
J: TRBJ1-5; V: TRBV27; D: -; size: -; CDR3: CASRPSSGDQPQHF; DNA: TGTGCCAGCAGGCCCTCATCCGGAGATCAGCCCCAGCATTTT
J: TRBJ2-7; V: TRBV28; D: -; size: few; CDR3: CASSFPRGSSYEQYF; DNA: TGTGCCAGCAGTTTCCCCAGGGGAAGCTCCTACGAGCAGTACTTC
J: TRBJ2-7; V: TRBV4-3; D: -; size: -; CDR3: CASSQEGVLLANEQYF; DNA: TGCGCCAGCAGCCAAGAGGGCGTTTTACTCGCCAATGAGCAGTACTTC
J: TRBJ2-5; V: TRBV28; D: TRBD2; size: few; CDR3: CASSSGTRAINEQYF; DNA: TGTGCCAGCAGCTCCGGGACTAGAGCGATAAATGAGCAGTACTTC
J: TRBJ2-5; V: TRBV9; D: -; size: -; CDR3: CASSVTGVQETQYF; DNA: TGTGCCAGCAGCGTGACAGGAGTGCAAGAGACCCAGTACTTC
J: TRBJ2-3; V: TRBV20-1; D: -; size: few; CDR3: CSAGWEATDTQYF; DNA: TGCAGTGCTGGGTGGGAAGCCACAGATACGCAGTATTTT
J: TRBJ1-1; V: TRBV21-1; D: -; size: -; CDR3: CASSKVSAEAFF; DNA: TGTGCCAGCAGCAAAGTGTCAGCTGAAGCTTTCTTT
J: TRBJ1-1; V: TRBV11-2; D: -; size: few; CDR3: CASSFGTEAFF; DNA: TGTGCCAGCAGCTTCGGGACAGAAGCTTTCTTT
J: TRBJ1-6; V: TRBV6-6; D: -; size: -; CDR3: CASSYEGSNLPLHF; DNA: TGTGCCAGCAGTTACGAGGGGTCTAATTTACCCCTCCACTTT
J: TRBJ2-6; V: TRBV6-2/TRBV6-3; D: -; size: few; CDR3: CASRPTGTHPGANVLTF; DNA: TGTGCCAGCAGACCTACAGGGACCCACCCTGGGGCCAACGTCCTGACTTTC
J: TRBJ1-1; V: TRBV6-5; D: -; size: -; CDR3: CASSYSNRLYTEAFF; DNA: TGTGCCAGCAGTTACTCGAACAGGCTCTACACTGAAGCTTTCTTT
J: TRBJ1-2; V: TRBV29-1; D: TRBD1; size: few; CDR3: CSVPGTGGYGYTF; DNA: TGCAGCGTCCCCGGGACAGGGGGCTATGGCTACACCTTC
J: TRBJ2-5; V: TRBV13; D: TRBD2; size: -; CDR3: CASRFRRSGRAVETQYF; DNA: TGTGCCAGCAGATTTAGAAGGAGCGGGAGGGCCGTAGAGACCCAGTACTTC
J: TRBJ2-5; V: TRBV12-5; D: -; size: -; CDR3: CASGSGVVETQYF; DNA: TGTGCTAGTGGTTCGGGGGTAGTAGAGACCCAGTACTTC
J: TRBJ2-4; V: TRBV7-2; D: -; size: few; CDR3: CASSPSLSEQYF; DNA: TGTGCCAGCAGCCCATCCCTATCTGAGCAGTACTTC
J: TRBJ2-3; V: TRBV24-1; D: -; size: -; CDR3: CATSDFPVDTQYF; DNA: TGTGCCACCAGTGATTTCCCGGTAGATACGCAGTATTTT
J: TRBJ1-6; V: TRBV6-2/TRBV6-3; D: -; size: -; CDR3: CASSQIGSPLHF; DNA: TGTGCCAGCAGTCAAATTGGTTCACCCCTCCACTTT
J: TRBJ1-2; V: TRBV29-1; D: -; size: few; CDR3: CSVESSRYGYTF; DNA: TGCAGCGTTGAAAGCAGCCGCTATGGCTACACCTTC
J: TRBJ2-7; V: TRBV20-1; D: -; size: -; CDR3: CSARDPRAYGEQYF; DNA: TGCAGTGCTAGAGATCCGAGAGCCTACGGAGAGCAGTACTTC
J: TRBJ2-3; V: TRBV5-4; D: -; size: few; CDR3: CASSLSVQGSTDTQYF; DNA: TGTGCCAGCAGCTTATCTGTCCAGGGAAGCACAGATACGCAGTATTTT
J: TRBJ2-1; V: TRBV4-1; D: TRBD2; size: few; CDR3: CASSQDRASGGGGQFF; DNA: TGCGCCAGCAGCCAAGATCGGGCTAGCGGGGGAGGGGGGCAGTTCTTC
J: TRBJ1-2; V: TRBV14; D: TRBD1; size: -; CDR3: CASSQDFATGAHYGYTF; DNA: TGTGCCAGCAGCCAAGATTTTGCGACAGGGGCCCACTATGGCTACACCTTC
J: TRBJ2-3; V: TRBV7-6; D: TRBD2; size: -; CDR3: CASSLGPSGGGDTQYF; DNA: TGTGCCAGCAGCTTAGGCCCTAGCGGGGGGGGAGATACGCAGTATTTT
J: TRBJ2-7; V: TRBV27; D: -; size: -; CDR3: CASSSPVRMGIGYEQYF; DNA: TGTGCCAGCAGTTCCCCAGTCAGGATGGGGATCGGATACGAGCAGTACTTC
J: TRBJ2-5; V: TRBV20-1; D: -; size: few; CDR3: CSANIGKETQYF; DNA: TGCAGTGCTAACATAGGAAAAGAGACCCAGTACTTC
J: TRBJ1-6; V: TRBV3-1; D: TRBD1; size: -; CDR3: CASSLRDRGDSPLHF; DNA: TGTGCCAGCAGCCTGCGGGACAGGGGTGATTCACCCCTCCACTTT
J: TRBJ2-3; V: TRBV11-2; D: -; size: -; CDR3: CASSYREIRTDTQYF; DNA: TGTGCCAGCAGCTACCGGGAGATTCGCACAGATACGCAGTATTTT
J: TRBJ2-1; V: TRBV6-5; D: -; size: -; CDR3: CASSWGKGQFF; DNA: TGTGCCAGCAGCTGGGGGAAGGGGCAGTTCTTC
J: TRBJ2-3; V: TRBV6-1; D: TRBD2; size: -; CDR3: CASSAPGLRSTDTQYF; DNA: TGTGCCAGCAGTGCACCGGGACTAAGAAGCACAGATACGCAGTATTTT
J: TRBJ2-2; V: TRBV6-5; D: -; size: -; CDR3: CASSLNGDITGELFF; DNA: TGTGCCAGCAGCCTCAACGGGGATATTACCGGGGAGCTGTTTTTT